The 18 T cell receptor beta chains below were found in one sample sequenced in a study of T-cell memory formation after mild COVID-19. TCRdb reprocessed the 5' RACE reads with MiXCR, giving one entry per CDR3 protein. This sample carries roughly 500,000 distinct CDR3 sequences, roughly 21% of them seen once, and the ten largest clones take about 12%. Sequencing was carried out using PBMCs or a T cell subset sorted from them (not recorded which). The origin of the receptors is an adult woman who had mild COVID-19 (a few samples of this study predate the infection). Cell type and time point are not known.

This clonotype has just a few counts. This rearrangement joins TRBV11-3 to TRBJ2-1; 8 bases are a match to TRBD2. Germline-derived CDR1 and CDR2 are SGHNT and YENEEA. The CDR3 runs to 16 residues. With V trimmed by 1 base and J by 7 bases, 9 bases remained unmatched. The CDR3 sequence: CASSLVGRGRWNEQFF. In DNA, the CDR3 is TGTGCCAGCAGCTTAGTCGGGAGGGGGAGGTGGAATGAGCAGTTCTTC.

V usage is TRBV3-1 and J usage is TRBJ1-2; no clear D. CDR3 length: 12 amino acids. Germline-derived CDR1 and CDR2 are LGHDT and YNNKEL (reference sequence). Trimming pared 1 base from V and 4 bases from J, leaving 4 bases between. The CDR3 DNA reads TGTGCCAGCAGCCAAGGGCGCTATGGCTACACCTTC. It encodes CASSQGRYGYTF. The whole variable domain, filled in from reference TRBV3-1 and TRBJ1-2, reads DTAVSQTPKYLVTQMGNDKSIKCEQNLGHDTMYWYKQDSKKFLKIMFSYNNKELIINETVPNRFSPKSPDKAHLNLHINSLELGDSAVYFCASSQGRYGYTFGSGTRLTVV.

The CDR3 DNA is TGTGCCAGCAGCTTAGAGGCTCACTCCGGGGGCTACGAGCAGTACTTC. Its protein product is CASSLEAHSGGYEQYF. The chain combines TRBV7-2 with TRBJ2-7, with a possible D match to TRBD2 (6 bases). The germline V gene has CDR1 SGHTA and CDR2 FQGNSA. With 1 base removed from V and 3 bases from J, the gap between germline ends came to 16 bases. This CDR3 is 16 amino acids long.

The rearrangement joins TRBV12-3 or TRBV12-4 to TRBJ2-1; 9 bases align to TRBD1. V was clipped by 6 bases and J by 6 bases; unmatched bases: 12. This CDR3 comprises 16 residues. The CDR3 reads CASSSQGQGAGNEQFF. The CDR3 DNA reads as TGTGCCAGCAGCTCCCAGGGACAGGGAGCCGGCAATGAGCAGTTCTTC.

The V call is TRBV4-1, the J call TRBJ2-2; 9 bases line up with TRBD2. Germline assignment: CDR1 MGHRA and CDR2 YSYEKL. With V trimmed by 6 bases and J by 0 bases, 8 bases remained unmatched. The CDR3 consists of 17 residues. CDR3 nucleotides: TGCGCCAGCAGTAGGGGAGCGGGGGGAACGAACACCGGGGAGCTGTTTTTT. Its protein product is CASSRGAGGTNTGELFF.

This chain links TRBV7-9 with TRBJ2-4; D gene uncertain. The V end was cut by 1 base, the J end by 3 bases, with 13 bases between. This CDR3 region has 16 residues. CDR1 and CDR2 from the germline V gene are SEHNR and FQNEAQ (reference sequence). The CDR3 DNA reads TGTGCCAGCAGCTTAGTGGCCGTGTTGGGCAAAAACATTCAGTACTTC. The encoded protein is CASSLVAVLGKNIQYF. Looking up the rest from reference TRBV7-9 and TRBJ2-4 gives the full variable domain: DTGVSQNPRHKITKRGQNVTFRCDPISEHNRLYWYRQTLGQGPEFLTYFQNEAQLEKSRLLSDRFSAERPKGSFSTLEIQRTEQGDSAMYLCASSLVAVLGKNIQYFGAGTRLSVL.

The rearrangement joins TRBV6-1 to TRBJ2-1; the D gene is possibly TRBD1 (5 bases). Trimming pared 6 bases from V and 7 bases from J, leaving 16 bases between. CDR1 MNHNS and CDR2 SASEGT come from the germline V gene. The CDR3 loop spans 14 amino acids. CDR3 protein: CASRGQGSWNEQFF. The CDR3 DNA reads TGTGCCAGCAGAGGGCAGGGAAGTTGGAATGAGCAGTTCTTC.

In its sample, this clonotype was seen a few times. The rearrangement uses TRBV7-8 and TRBJ2-1, with 14 bases that match TRBD2. The CDR3 is 17 residues long. Germline V lookup: CDR1 SGHVS, CDR2 FQNEAQ. The J segment lost 8 bases and the V segment lost 1 base, leaving 7 bases of the junction unmatched. The DNA for the CDR3 is TGTGCCAGCAGCTTAGGGACTAGCGGGGGGTCCAAGGATGAGCAGTTCTTC. Protein sequence: CASSLGTSGGSKDEQFF.

The chain recombines TRBV20-1 with TRBJ2-7; unclear D gene. The V end was cut by 3 bases, the J end by 2 bases, with 11 bases between. Germline CDR1 is DFQATT and CDR2 is SNEGSKA (reference sequence). This CDR3 contains 13 residues. For the CDR3, the DNA is TGCAGTGCTAGCCAGCTGTCGACCTACGAGCAGTACTTC. Its protein is CSASQLSTYEQYF.

This clonotype was seen only a few times. The chain has TRBV9 and TRBJ2-1; 7 positions agree with TRBD2. After removal of 0 bases from V and 5 bases from J, the junction contained 8 bases not matched to a gene. The CDR3 is 16 amino acids. Germline-derived CDR1 and CDR2 are SGDLS and YYNGEE. CDR3 in amino acids: CASSVASAGVDNEQFF. The CDR3 DNA follows: TGTGCCAGCAGCGTAGCAAGTGCGGGGGTTGACAATGAGCAGTTCTTC.

The DNA of the CDR3 is TGTGCCAGCACGAGGGGGCAGGGAGGAGGGGAGCTGTTTTTT. Amino acid sequence: CASTRGQGGGELFF. The chain has TRBV2 and TRBJ2-2; possible D gene TRBD1, 7 bases. The CDR3 is 14 residues long. In germline, CDR1 is SNHLY, CDR2 FYNNEI. Trimming cost V 7 bases and J 8 bases, with 17 bases left between them. The whole variable domain, filled in from reference TRBV2 and TRBJ2-2, reads EPEVTQTPSHQVTQMGQEVILRCVPISNHLYFYWYRQILGQKVEFLVSFYNNEISEKSEIFDDQFSVERPDGSNFTLKIRSTKLEDSAMYFCASTRGQGGGELFFGEGSRLTVL.

The chain joins TRBV10-3 to TRBJ1-1; 10 positions agree with TRBD1. From germline, CDR1 is ENHRY and CDR2 SYGVKD. The CDR3 totals 15 residues. V lost 10 bases and J lost 4; bases outside the gene matches: 12. This chain's CDR3 is CATTGTGDGRTEAFF. In DNA form, the CDR3 reads TGTGCCACCACCGGGACAGGGGATGGCCGCACTGAAGCTTTCTTT.

In this sample, this clonotype turned up once. This chain uses TRBV7-2 with TRBJ1-4; unclear D gene. Germline CDR1 reads SGHTA; CDR2 reads FQGNSA. The V gene lost 5 bases and the J gene lost 0 bases, with 13 bases spanning the gap. This CDR3 spans 16 amino acids. DNA for the CDR3: TGTGCCAGCAGCCCCCGGCCGTACGCAACTAATGAAAAACTGTTTTTT. Its protein is CASSPRPYATNEKLFF. Using reference TRBV7-2 and TRBJ1-4 for the parts outside the CDR3, the full variable domain is GAGVSQSPSNKVTEKGKDVELRCDPISGHTALYWYRQSLGQGLEFLIYFQGNSAPDKSGLPSDRFSAERTGGSVSTLTIQRTQQEDSAVYLCASSPRPYATNEKLFFGSGTQLSVL.

The chain links TRBV13 to TRBJ2-1; 8 bases are a match to TRBD2. After removal of 6 bases from V and 5 bases from J, the junction contained 6 bases not matched to a gene. CDR1 PRHDT and CDR2 FYEKMQ come from the germline V gene (reference sequence). The CDR3 covers 14 residues. The CDR3 loop reads CASSVWGLDNEQFF. The CDR3 DNA sequence: TGTGCCAGCAGTGTGTGGGGACTAGACAATGAGCAGTTCTTC.

This clonotype was counted between two and nine times. The chain is built from TRBV12-3 or TRBV12-4 and TRBJ1-3; no clear D gene. The CDR3 is 14 amino acids. The V end lost 7 bases, the J end lost 3 bases, and 13 bases lay between the germline ends. The CDR3 bases are TGTGCCAGCATGATGCAGCGGGGTGGAAACACCATATATTTT. It is translated as CASMMQRGGNTIYF.

The table lists this clonotype with a few counts. V is TRBV5-1 and J is TRBJ2-2; no definite D call. Trimming removed 0 bases at V and 4 bases at J, with 10 bases between. This CDR3 spans 15 amino acids. The germline V gene encodes CDR1 SGHRS and CDR2 YFSETQ. CDR3 protein: CASSLEPSSTGELFF. The CDR3, as DNA: TGCGCCAGCAGCTTGGAACCGTCGAGCACCGGGGAGCTGTTTTTT.

The chain recombines TRBV7-9 with TRBJ2-2, with 12 bases matching TRBD2. This CDR3 region has 17 residues. Germline loops: CDR1 SEHNR, CDR2 FQNEAQ (reference sequence). The junction had 5 bases not matched to a gene; V was cut back by 1 base and J by 5 bases. Written as DNA, the CDR3 is TGTGCCAGCAGCTTAGGCCGACTAGCGGGAGAAACCGGGGAGCTGTTTTTT. Its protein is CASSLGRLAGETGELFF.

The rearrangement uses TRBV7-9 and TRBJ2-1; 7 bases fit TRBD1. The CDR3 contains 15 residues. V was clipped by 3 bases and J by 6 bases; unmatched bases: 8. Germline V gives CDR1 SEHNR, CDR2 FQNEAQ (reference sequence). The CDR3 DNA reads as TGTGCCAGCAGCTTTGCCGGTGGACAGGTCAATGAGCAGTTCTTC. Translation: CASSFAGGQVNEQFF. The full variable domain, its missing parts supplied by reference TRBV7-9 and TRBJ2-1, is DTGVSQNPRHKITKRGQNVTFRCDPISEHNRLYWYRQTLGQGPEFLTYFQNEAQLEKSRLLSDRFSAERPKGSFSTLEIQRTEQGDSAMYLCASSFAGGQVNEQFFGPGTRLTVL.